Sequencing of this TCR beta chain was carried out in a study of STAT3 mutations in large granular lymphocyte leukemia. Study context: More than half of T-LGLL patients received immunosuppressive therapy. Study results and caveats: Samples missed the first appearance of the clone. In T-cell large granular lymphocyte leukemia, about half of patients showed multiple immunodominant subclonotypes. After therapy, 6 of 18 patients switched clonotypes, all new clones STAT3 wild type. A small but highly pathogenic clone may have been missed.

Worth noting for this clone: Its antigen is not identified.

The V end was cut by 1 base, the J end by 5 bases, with 11 bases between. In germline, CDR1 is SEHNR, CDR2 FQNEAQ (reference sequence). The CDR3 loop spans 14 amino acids. The table came from immunoSEQ multiplex PCR; TCRdb's copy has only in-frame clones and leaves some out. Altogether some 1,800 clones are present, 60% being singletons, with the ten largest covering approximately 75%. Sequenced: peripheral blood mononuclear cells. This clonotype was sampled from a woman in her seventies with T-cell large granular lymphocyte leukemia. Some clones in this sample may be carry-over from other donors' samples. The chain carries TRBV7-9 and TRBJ1-2, with D hard to call. CDR3 DNA sequence: TGTGCCAGCAGCTTAGTAGTCCGTTCATATGGCTACACCTTC. This codes for CASSLVVRSYGYTF.